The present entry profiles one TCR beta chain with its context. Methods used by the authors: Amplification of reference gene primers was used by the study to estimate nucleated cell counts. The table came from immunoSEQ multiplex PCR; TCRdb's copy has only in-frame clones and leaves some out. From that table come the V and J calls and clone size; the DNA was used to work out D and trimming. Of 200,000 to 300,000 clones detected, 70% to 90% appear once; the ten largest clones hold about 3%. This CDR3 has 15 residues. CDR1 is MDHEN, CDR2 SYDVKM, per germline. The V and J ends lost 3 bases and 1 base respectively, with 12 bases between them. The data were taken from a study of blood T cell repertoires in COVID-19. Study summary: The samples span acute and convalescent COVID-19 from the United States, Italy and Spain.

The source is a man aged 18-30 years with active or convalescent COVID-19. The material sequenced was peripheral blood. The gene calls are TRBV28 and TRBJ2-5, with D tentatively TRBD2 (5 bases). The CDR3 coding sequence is TGTGCCAGCAGTTTGTTAGGCGGGCCCCAAGAGACCCAGTACTTC. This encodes CASSLLGGPQETQYF. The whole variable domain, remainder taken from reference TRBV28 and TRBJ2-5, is DVKVTQSSRYLVKRTGEKVFLECVQDMDHENMFWYRQDPGLGLRLIYFSYDVKMKEKGDIPEGYSVSREKKERFSLILESASTNQTSMYLCASSLLGGPQETQYFGPGTRLLVL.